The 2 T cell receptor beta chains below all came from one sample that was sequenced in a study of blood T cells in healthy people across ages. Together with a sample-barcoded 5' primer, a J-beta primer mix was included in a second PCR lasting about 6 to 11 cycles. TCRdb re-called the 5' RACE reads through MiXCR, storing one row per CDR3 protein. This table holds 580,000 or so distinct CDR3 sequences, 40% to 55% found once. The specimen sequenced was blood. Receptors originate from a man older than 75 in good health.

V gene TRBV11-2 combines with J gene TRBJ2-1, with 11 positions matching TRBD2. The CDR3 is 16 residues long. The V and J ends lost 1 base and 8 bases, in that order; junction bases with no gene match: 7. Germline values: CDR1 SGHAT, CDR2 FQNNGV. The CDR3 region has the DNA TGTGCCAGCAGCTTAGGCTTCCTAGCGGGGGGAGATGAGCAGTTCTTC. It yields the protein CASSLGFLAGGDEQFF.

This clonotype was counted between two and nine times. Possible read error: a much larger clone is one base away. The chain joins TRBV10-3 to TRBJ2-7; TRBD2 matches at 11 bases. Germline trimming cut 6 bases from V and 7 bases from J; bases unmatched to any gene: 8. Germline values: CDR1 ENHRY, CDR2 SYGVKD. The CDR3 runs to 14 residues. The CDR3, as DNA: TGTGCCATCAGGGGGACTAGCGGCTACAATGAGCAGTACTTC. Residues: CAIRGTSGYNEQYF.